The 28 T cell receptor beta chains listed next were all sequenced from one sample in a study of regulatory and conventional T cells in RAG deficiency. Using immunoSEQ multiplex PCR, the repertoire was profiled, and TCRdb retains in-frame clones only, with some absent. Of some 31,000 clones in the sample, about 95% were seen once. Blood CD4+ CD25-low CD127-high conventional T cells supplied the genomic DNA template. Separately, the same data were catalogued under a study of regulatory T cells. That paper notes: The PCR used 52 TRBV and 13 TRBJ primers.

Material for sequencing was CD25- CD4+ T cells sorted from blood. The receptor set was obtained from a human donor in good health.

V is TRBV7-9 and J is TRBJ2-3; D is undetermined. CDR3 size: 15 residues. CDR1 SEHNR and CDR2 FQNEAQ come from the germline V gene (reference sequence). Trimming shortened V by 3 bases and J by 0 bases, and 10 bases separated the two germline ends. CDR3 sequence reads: CASSFPFSSTDTQYF. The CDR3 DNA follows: TGTGCCAGCAGCTTCCCCTTCTCTAGCACAGATACGCAGTATTTT.

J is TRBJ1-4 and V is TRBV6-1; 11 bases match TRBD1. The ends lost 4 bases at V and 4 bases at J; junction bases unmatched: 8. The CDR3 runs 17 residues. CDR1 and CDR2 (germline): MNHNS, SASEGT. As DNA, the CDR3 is TGTGCCAGCAGTGCCCGGGACAGGGGGAGGGTTAATGAAAAACTGTTTTTT. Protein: CASSARDRGRVNEKLFF.

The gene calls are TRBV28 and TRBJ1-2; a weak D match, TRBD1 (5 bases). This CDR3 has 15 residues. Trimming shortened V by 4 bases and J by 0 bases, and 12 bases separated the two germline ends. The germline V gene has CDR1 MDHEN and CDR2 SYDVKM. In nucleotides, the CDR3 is TGTGCCAGCAGTTCCCGGGGGAGGGCTAACTATGGCTACACCTTC. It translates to CASSSRGRANYGYTF.

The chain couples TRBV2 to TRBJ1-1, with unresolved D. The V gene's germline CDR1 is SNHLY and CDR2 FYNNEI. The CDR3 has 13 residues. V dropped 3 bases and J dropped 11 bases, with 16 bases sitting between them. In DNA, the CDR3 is TGTGCCAGCAGTGAGGGCCCGCGGGGTCCCGCTTTCTTT. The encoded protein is CASSEGPRGPAFF.

CDR3 coding DNA: TGTGCCAGCAGTTACGACAGTCGGGAGCTGTTTTTT. Residues: CASSYDSRELFF. V usage is TRBV6-6 and J usage is TRBJ2-2; tentative D call: TRBD1 (5 bases). The CDR3 spans 12 residues. Trimming stripped 2 bases from V and 9 bases from J, with 7 bases between. Germline values: CDR1 MNHNY, CDR2 SVGAGI (reference sequence).

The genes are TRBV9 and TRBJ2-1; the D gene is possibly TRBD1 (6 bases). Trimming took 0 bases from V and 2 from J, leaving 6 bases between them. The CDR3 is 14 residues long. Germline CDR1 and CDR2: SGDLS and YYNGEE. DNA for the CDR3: TGTGCCAGCAGCGTAGGGACAGCCTACAATGAGCAGTTCTTC. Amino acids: CASSVGTAYNEQFF.

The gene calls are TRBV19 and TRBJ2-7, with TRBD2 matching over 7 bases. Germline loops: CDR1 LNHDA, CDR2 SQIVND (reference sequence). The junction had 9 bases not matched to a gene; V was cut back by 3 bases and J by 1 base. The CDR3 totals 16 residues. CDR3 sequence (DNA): TGTGCCAGTAGTATGGTCGGGGGGACGGCGTCCTACGAGCAGTACTTC. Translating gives CASSMVGGTASYEQYF.

CDR3 sequence reads: CASSLSRQGNEKLFF. The CDR3 bases are TGTGCCAGCAGCTTAAGTCGTCAGGGAAATGAAAAACTGTTTTTT. V is TRBV11-1 and J is TRBJ1-4; maybe TRBD1 (5 bases). Germline assignment: CDR1 SGHAT and CDR2 FQDESV (reference sequence). The CDR3 has 15 residues. V shed 2 bases and J shed 5 bases, with 12 bases lying between them.

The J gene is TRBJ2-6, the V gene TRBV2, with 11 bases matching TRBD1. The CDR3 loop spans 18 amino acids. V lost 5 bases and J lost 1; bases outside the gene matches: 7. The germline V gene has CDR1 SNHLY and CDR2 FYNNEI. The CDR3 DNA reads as TGTGCCAGCAGTCGATCCGGGACAGGGGGTTCTGGGGCCAACGTCCTGACTTTC. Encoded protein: CASSRSGTGGSGANVLTF.

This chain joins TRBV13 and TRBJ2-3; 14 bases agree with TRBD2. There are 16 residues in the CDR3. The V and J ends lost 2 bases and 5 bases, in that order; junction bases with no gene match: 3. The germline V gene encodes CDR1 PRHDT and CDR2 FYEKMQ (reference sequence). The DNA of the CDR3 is TGTGCCAGCAGCTTAAGACTAGCGGGGGGGATAGATACGCAGTATTTT. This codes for CASSLRLAGGIDTQYF.

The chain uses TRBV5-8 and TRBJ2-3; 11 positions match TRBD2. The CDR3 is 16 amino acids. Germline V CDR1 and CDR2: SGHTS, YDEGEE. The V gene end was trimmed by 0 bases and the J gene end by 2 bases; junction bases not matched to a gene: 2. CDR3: CASSLGLAGNTDTQYF. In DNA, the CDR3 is TGTGCCAGCAGCTTGGGACTAGCGGGAAACACAGATACGCAGTATTTT.

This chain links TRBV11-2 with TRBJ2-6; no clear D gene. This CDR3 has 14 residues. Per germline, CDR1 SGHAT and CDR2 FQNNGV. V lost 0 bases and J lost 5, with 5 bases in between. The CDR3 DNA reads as TGTGCCAGCAGCTTAGAGAGGAGGGCCAACGTCCTGACTTTC. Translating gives CASSLERRANVLTF. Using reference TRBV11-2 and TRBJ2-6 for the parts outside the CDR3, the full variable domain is EAGVAQSPRYKIIEKRQSVAFWCNPISGHATLYWYQQILGQGPKLLIQFQNNGVVDDSQLPKDRFSAERLKGVDSTLKIQPAKLEDSAVYLCASSLERRANVLTFGAGSRLTVL.

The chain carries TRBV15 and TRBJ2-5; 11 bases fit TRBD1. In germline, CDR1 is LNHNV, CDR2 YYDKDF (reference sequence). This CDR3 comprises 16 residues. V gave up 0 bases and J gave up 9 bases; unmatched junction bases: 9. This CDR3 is CATSRDPGQGVSAQYF. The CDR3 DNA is TGTGCCACCAGCAGAGATCCGGGACAGGGGGTTTCGGCCCAGTACTTC.

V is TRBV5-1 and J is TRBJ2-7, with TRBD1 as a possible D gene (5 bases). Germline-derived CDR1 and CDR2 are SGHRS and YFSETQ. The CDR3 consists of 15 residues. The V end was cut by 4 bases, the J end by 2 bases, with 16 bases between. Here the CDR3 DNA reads TGCGCCAGCAGCCCCGCTGGGCAGGGAACCTACGAGCAGTACTTC. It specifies CASSPAGQGTYEQYF. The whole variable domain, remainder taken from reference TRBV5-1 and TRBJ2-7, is KAGVTQTPRYLIKTRGQQVTLSCSPISGHRSVSWYQQTPGQGLQFLFEYFSETQRNKGNFPGRFSGRQFSNSRSEMNVSTLELGDSALYLCASSPAGQGTYEQYFGPGTRLTVT.

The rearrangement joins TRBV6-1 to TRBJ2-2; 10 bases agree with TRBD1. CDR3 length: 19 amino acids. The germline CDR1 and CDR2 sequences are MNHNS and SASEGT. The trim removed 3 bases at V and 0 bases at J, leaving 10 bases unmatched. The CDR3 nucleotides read TGTGCCAGCAGTGACCCACAGGACAGGGGGAGTTCGAACACCGGGGAGCTGTTTTTT. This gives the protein CASSDPQDRGSSNTGELFF.

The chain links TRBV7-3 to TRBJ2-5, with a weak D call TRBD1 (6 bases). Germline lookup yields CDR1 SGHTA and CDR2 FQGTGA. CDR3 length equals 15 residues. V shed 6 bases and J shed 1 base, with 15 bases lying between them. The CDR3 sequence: CASSKRGQTQETQYF. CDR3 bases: TGTGCCAGCAGTAAACGAGGACAGACCCAAGAGACCCAGTACTTC. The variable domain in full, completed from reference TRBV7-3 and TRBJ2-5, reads GAGVSQTPSNKVTEKGKYVELRCDPISGHTALYWYRQSLGQGPEFLIYFQGTGAADDSGLPNDRFFAVRPEGSVSTLKIQRTERGDSAVYLCASSKRGQTQETQYFGPGTRLLVL.

CDR3 DNA sequence: TGCGCCAGCAGACCGAATAGAGGCACAGATACGCAGTATTTT. Its protein is CASRPNRGTDTQYF. The chain employs TRBV5-1 and TRBJ2-3; D remains unclear. The length of the CDR3 is 14 residues. V lost 5 bases to trimming and J lost 1 base, with 11 bases between them. Germline assignment: CDR1 SGHRS and CDR2 YFSETQ.

CDR3 DNA sequence: TGTGCCAGCAGCAAACAGGGTCAGTTTACGCAGTATTTT. It encodes CASSKQGQFTQYF. This chain joins TRBV11-2 and TRBJ2-3; a weak D match, TRBD1 (6 bases). V lost 5 bases to trimming and J lost 8 bases, with 14 bases between them. Germline loops: CDR1 SGHAT, CDR2 FQNNGV. This CDR3 spans 13 amino acids.

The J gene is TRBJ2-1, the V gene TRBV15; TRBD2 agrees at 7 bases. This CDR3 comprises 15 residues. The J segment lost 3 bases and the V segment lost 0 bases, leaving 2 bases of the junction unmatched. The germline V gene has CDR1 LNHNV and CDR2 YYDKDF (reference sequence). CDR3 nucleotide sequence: TGTGCCACCAGCAGAGACGGCGGGGGCTACAATGAGCAGTTCTTC. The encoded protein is CATSRDGGGYNEQFF.

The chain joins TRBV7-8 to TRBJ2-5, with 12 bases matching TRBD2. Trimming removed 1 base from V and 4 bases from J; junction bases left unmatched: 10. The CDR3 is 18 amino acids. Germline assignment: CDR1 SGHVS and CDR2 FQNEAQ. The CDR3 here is CASSLGLAGGPRVETQYF. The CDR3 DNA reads TGTGCCAGCAGCTTAGGGCTAGCGGGGGGGCCGAGGGTAGAGACCCAGTACTTC. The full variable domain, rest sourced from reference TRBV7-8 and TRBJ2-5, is GAGVSQSPRYKVAKRGQDVALRCDPISGHVSLFWYQQALGQGPEFLTYFQNEAQLDKSGLPSDRFFAERPEGSVSTLKIQRTQQEDSAVYLCASSLGLAGGPRVETQYFGPGTRLLVL.

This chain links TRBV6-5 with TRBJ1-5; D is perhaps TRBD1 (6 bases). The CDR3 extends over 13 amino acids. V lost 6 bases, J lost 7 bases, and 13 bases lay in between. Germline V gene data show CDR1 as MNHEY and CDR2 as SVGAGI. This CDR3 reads CASSRDIGQPQHF. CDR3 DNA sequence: TGTGCCAGCAGCCGGGACATCGGGCAGCCCCAGCATTTT.

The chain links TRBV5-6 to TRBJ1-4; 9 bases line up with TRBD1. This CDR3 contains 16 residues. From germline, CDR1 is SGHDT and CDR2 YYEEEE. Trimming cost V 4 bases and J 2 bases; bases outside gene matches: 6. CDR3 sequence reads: CASSDRTGATNEKLFF. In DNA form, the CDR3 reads TGTGCCAGCAGCGATAGGACAGGGGCGACTAATGAAAAACTGTTTTTT.

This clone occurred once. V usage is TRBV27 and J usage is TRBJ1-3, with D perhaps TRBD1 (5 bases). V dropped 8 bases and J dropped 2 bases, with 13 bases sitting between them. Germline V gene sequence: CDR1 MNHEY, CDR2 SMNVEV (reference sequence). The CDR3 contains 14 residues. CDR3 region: CASGHPGPGNTIYF. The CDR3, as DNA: TGTGCCAGCGGACATCCCGGACCTGGAAACACCATATATTTT.

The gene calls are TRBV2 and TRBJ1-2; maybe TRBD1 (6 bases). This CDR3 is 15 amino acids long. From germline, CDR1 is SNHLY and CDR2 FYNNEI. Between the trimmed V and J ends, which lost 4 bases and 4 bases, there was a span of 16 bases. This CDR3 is CASSGDRTEIYGYTF. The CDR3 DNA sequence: TGTGCCAGCAGTGGGGATCGGACAGAGATCTATGGCTACACCTTC.

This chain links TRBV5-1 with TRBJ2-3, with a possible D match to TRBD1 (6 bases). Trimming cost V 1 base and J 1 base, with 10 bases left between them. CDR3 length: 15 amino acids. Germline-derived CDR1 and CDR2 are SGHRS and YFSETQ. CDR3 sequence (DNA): TGCGCCAGCAGCTTGAGGGGGTACGGCACAGATACGCAGTATTTT. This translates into CASSLRGYGTDTQYF. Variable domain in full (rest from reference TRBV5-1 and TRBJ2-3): KAGVTQTPRYLIKTRGQQVTLSCSPISGHRSVSWYQQTPGQGLQFLFEYFSETQRNKGNFPGRFSGRQFSNSRSEMNVSTLELGDSALYLCASSLRGYGTDTQYFGPGTRLTVL.

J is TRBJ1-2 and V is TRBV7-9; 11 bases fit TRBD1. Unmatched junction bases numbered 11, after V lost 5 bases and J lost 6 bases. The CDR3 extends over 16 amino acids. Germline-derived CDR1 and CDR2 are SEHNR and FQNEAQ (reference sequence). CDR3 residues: CASSARLGQGDDGYTF. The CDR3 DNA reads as TGTGCCAGCAGCGCCCGACTGGGACAGGGGGACGATGGCTACACCTTC.

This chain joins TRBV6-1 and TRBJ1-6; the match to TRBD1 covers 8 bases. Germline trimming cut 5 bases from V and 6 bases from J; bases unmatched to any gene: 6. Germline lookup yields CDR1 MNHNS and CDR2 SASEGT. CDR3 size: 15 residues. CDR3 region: CASSSRTGTNSPLHF. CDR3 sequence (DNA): TGTGCCAGCAGTTCCAGGACAGGGACTAATTCACCCCTCCACTTT.

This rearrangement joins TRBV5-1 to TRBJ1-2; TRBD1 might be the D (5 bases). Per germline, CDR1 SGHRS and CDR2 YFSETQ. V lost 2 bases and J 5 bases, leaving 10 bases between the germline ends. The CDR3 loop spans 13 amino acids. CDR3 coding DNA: TGCGCCAGCAGCTTCGAGGCAGGGTATGGCTACACCTTC. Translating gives CASSFEAGYGYTF.